The clone carrying this T cell receptor beta chain was detected many times. Its antigen is unidentified. This sample stems from a study of early T cells in non-severe SARS-CoV-2 infection. The germline V gene has CDR1 SEHNR and CDR2 FQNEAQ (reference sequence). V was cut by 5 bases and J by 6 bases, with 16 bases left in between. The CDR3 runs 14 residues. The study, taken as a whole, reports: Reliance on VDJdb matching favored anti-spike CD8 responses; private and CD4 specificities were missed.

Unique molecular identifier tags were affixed to discrete cDNA molecules. TCRdb itself ran the 5' RACE reads through MiXCR, one entry per CDR3 protein. The table records roughly 100,000 distinct CDR3 sequences, over 9.5% of them present only once. This chain joins TRBV7-9 and TRBJ1-1; D unresolved. This clonotype was sampled from an adult who was a healthcare worker with PCR-confirmed SARS-CoV-2 infection or an uninfected control (not recorded which). The sequenced sample was whole blood, obtained at baseline. The CDR3 spells CASSAGILRAEAFF. CDR3 DNA sequence: TGTGCCAGCAGCGCGGGGATACTTCGGGCTGAAGCTTTCTTT.